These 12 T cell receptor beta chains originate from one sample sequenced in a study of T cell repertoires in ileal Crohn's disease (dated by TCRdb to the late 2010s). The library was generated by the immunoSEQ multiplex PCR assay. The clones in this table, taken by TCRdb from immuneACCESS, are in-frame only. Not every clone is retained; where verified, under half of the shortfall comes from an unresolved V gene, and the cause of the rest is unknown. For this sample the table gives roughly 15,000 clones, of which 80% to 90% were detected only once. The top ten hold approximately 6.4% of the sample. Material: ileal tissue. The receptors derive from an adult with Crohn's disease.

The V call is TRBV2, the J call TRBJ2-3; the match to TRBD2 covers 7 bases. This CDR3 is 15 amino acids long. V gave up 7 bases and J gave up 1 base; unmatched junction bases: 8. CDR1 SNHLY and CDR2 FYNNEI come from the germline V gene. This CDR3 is CASNRGGVGTDTQYF. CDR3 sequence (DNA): TGTGCCAGCAACCGGGGAGGGGTCGGCACAGATACGCAGTATTTT.

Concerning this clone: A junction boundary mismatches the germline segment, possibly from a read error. CDR3 nucleotides: TGTGCCAGCAGGACGATAACAGGGGCCCCGCACTTC. Amino acids: CASRTITGAPHF. The genes are TRBV6-5 and TRBJ2-5; 7 bases agree with TRBD1. CDR1 MNHEY and CDR2 SVGAGI come from the germline V gene. The CDR3 is 12 amino acids.

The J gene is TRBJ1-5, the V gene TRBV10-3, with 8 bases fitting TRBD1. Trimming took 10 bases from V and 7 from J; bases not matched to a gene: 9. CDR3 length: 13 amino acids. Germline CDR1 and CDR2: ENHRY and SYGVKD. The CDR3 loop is CATSLQGDQPQHF. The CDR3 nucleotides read TGTGCCACCTCGCTACAGGGGGACCAGCCCCAGCATTTT.

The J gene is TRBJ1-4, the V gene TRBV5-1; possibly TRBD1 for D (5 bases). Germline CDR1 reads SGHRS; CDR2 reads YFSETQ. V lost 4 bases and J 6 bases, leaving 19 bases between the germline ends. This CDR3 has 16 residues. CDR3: CASSEGFRGGDEKLFF. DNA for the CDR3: TGCGCCAGCAGCGAGGGATTCCGGGGGGGGGATGAAAAACTGTTTTTT.

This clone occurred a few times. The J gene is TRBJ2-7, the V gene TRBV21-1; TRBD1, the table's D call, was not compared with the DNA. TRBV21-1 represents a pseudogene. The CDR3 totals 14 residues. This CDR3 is CAGDYRGGSYEQYF. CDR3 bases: TGTGCCGGAGATTACAGGGGTGGATCCTACGAGCAGTACTTC.

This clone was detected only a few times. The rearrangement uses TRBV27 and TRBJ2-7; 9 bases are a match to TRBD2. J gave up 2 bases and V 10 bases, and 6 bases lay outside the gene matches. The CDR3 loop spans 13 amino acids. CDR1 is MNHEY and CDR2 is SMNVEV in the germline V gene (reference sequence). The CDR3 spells CATRLAGAYEQYF. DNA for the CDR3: TGTGCCACCAGGTTAGCGGGGGCCTACGAGCAGTACTTC.

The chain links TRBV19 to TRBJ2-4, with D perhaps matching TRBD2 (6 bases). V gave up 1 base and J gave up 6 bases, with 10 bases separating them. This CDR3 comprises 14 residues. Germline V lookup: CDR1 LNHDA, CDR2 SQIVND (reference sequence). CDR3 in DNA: TGTGCCAGTAGTATAGGGTGGAGGGGAAACATTCAGTACTTC. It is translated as CASSIGWRGNIQYF.

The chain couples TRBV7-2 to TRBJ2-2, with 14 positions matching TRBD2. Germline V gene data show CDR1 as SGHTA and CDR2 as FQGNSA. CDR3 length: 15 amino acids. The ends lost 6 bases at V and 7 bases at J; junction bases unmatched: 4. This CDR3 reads CASSWTSGRIGELFF. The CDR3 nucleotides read TGTGCCAGCAGTTGGACTAGCGGGAGGATCGGGGAGCTGTTTTTT.

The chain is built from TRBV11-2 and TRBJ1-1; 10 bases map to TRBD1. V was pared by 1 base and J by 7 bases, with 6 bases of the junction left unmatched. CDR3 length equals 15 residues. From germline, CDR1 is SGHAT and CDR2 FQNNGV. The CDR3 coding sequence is TGTGCCAGCAGCTTAGGTGGGACAGGGGATTTTGAAGCTTTCTTT. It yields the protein CASSLGGTGDFEAFF.

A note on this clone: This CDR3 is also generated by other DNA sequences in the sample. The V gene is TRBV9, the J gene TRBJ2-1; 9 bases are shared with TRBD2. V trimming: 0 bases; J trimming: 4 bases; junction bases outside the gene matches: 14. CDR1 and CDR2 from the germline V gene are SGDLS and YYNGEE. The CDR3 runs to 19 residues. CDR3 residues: CASSVVSGSTSGAYNEQFF. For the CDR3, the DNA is TGTGCCAGCAGCGTAGTGAGTGGGTCGACTAGCGGAGCTTACAATGAGCAGTTCTTC.

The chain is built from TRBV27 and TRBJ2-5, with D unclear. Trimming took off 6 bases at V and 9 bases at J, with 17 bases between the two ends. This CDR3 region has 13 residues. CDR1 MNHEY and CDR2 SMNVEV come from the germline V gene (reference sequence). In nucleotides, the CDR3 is TGTGCCAGCAGCCGTACCCCCGTTCGGGCCCAGTACTTC. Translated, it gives CASSRTPVRAQYF.

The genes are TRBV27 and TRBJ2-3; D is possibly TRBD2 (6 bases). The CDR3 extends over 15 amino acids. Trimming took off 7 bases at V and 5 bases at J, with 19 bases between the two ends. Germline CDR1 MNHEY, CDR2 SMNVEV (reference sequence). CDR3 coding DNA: TGTGCCAGCACGGGGGACGGAAGGAGAGGAGATACGCAGTATTTT. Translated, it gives CASTGDGRRGDTQYF.